The clone carrying this T cell receptor (beta chain) was seen only a few times. The data belong to a study of T-cell memory formation after mild COVID-19. The CDR3 is made up of 13 amino acids. V dropped 8 bases and J dropped 1 base, with 10 bases sitting between them. Germline V gene lookup returns CDR1 ENHRY and CDR2 SYGVKD. TCRdb called the 5' RACE reads again in MiXCR, with one record for every CDR3 protein. The sample records around 340,000 distinct CDR3 sequences, 15% being singletons. The origin of this receptor is a man aged 18-30 years who had mild COVID-19 (a few samples of this study predate the infection). Cell type and time point are not known. Sequences were obtained from PBMCs or a T cell subset sorted from them (not recorded which). The genes are TRBV10-3 and TRBJ2-3, with D possibly TRBD1 on 6 matching bases. The CDR3 nucleotides read TGTGCCATCGGGGGCGACGGCACAGATACGCAGTATTTT. Amino acid sequence: CAIGGDGTDTQYF.